Detailed here is one T cell receptor beta chain. The data were taken from a study of blood T cell repertoires in COVID-19. Under the authors' procedure: Estimates of nucleated cell counts were drawn from the amplification of reference gene primers. TCRdb's copy holds only in-frame clones and misses some; the assay was immunoSEQ multiplex PCR. Clone size and the V and J calls come from that table; the DNA yielded D and trimming. The table has 170,000 or so clones, 70% to 90% seen once; the top ten hold 2.7%. CDR1 and CDR2 (germline): MGHRA, YSYEKL. CDR3 size: 18 residues. Trimming cost V 0 bases and J 0 bases, with 17 bases left between them.

The sample was peripheral blood. This TCR came from a man in his forties or fifties with active or convalescent COVID-19. This chain links TRBV4-1 with TRBJ1-1, with D possibly TRBD1 on 6 matching bases. The CDR3 sequence: CASSQETGTNGLNTEAFF. In nucleotides, the CDR3 is TGCGCCAGCAGCCAAGAAACAGGGACAAATGGTTTGAACACTGAAGCTTTCTTT.